This T cell receptor (beta chain) was found in a study of T-cell memory formation after mild COVID-19. TCRdb re-called the 5' RACE reads with MiXCR, one entry per CDR3 protein. Of roughly 600,000 distinct CDR3 sequences in the sample, approximately 19% were seen once. V gave up 6 bases and J gave up 5 bases; unmatched junction bases: 6. CDR3 size: 15 residues. Germline CDR1 reads MGHRA; CDR2 reads YSYEKL. Material: PBMCs or a T cell subset sorted from them (not recorded which). The V gene is TRBV4-1, the J gene TRBJ1-6; 8 bases align to TRBD1. The TCR sequence derives from an adult woman who had mild COVID-19 (a few samples of this study predate the infection). Cell type and time point are not known. In DNA, the CDR3 is TGCGCCAGCAGACCGGACAGGGATAATAATTCACCCCTCCACTTT. As protein: CASRPDRDNNSPLHF.